The clone carrying this TCR beta chain was observed a handful of times. The target antigen is unknown. This sample is drawn from a study of T cells after yellow fever vaccination. The overall study: SMART-Seq v4 Ultra Low Input prepared libraries from low-cell fractions. Study results and limitations: Clonotypes shared by both compartments, CD4 and CD8, made up a small share.

The V end was cut by 1 base, the J end by 8 bases, with 15 bases between. Germline V CDR1 and CDR2: SGHRS, YFSETQ. This CDR3 spans 15 amino acids. A single record per CDR3 protein comes from TCRdb applying MiXCR to the 5' RACE reads. The sample records under 600,000 distinct CDR3 sequences, 13% being singletons. The V gene is TRBV5-1, the J gene TRBJ2-2; D unclear. Sequencing used PBMCs, obtained on the day of the yellow fever booster vaccination. The receptor comes from a young man who received the YFV17D yellow fever vaccine. CDR3 coding DNA: TGCGCCAGCAGCTTGATTGCAGGCATGGATGGGGAGCTGTTTTTT. Its translation is CASSLIAGMDGELFF.